Following are 32 T cell receptor beta chains from one sample sequenced in a study of CD8 T cells in Susac syndrome. Random hexamers were used to reverse transcribe the RNA input (about 0.5 to 1 ug). A single record per CDR3 protein comes from TCRdb applying MiXCR to the immunoSEQ multiplex PCR reads. The table has approximately 120,000 distinct CDR3 sequences, about 95% seen once. Specimen: CD4+ T cells from PBMCs. The receptors shown here come from a human donor in good health.

The chain recombines TRBV7-2 with TRBJ2-3; TRBD2 matches at 10 bases. J was trimmed by 5 bases and V by 4 bases; bases with no gene match: 6. Germline CDR1 is SGHTA and CDR2 is FQGNSA. The CDR3 totals 15 residues. The CDR3 sequence is CASSYSGRGRDTQYF. The CDR3 region has the DNA TGTGCCAGCAGCTACAGCGGGAGGGGGAGAGATACGCAGTATTTT.

The chain carries TRBV29-1 and TRBJ2-1; 7 bases line up with TRBD2. Germline CDR1 reads SQVTM; CDR2 reads ANQGSEA. The trim removed 6 bases at V and 8 bases at J, leaving 19 bases unmatched. The CDR3 loop spans 16 amino acids. This chain's CDR3 is CSVITLWLAERDEQFF. CDR3 coding DNA: TGCAGCGTAATCACCCTTTGGCTAGCGGAGAGGGATGAGCAGTTCTTC.

Details on this clonotype: A read error may account for a junction end that differs from germline. This chain uses TRBV5-1 with TRBJ2-5, with unresolved D. The CDR3 is 11 residues long. Germline-derived CDR1 and CDR2 are SGHRS and YFSETQ. Here the CDR3 DNA reads TGTGCCAGCAGTCTCCAAGAGACCCAGTACTTC. This codes for CASSLQETQYF.

The V and J genes are TRBV2 and TRBJ1-1; D gene ambiguous. Trimming took off 4 bases at V and 3 bases at J, with 12 bases between the two ends. This CDR3 has 14 amino acids. The V gene's germline CDR1 is SNHLY and CDR2 FYNNEI. CDR3 region: CASSGPGLDTEAFF. CDR3 bases: TGTGCCAGCAGTGGTCCGGGGTTGGACACTGAAGCTTTCTTT.

The J gene is TRBJ1-2, the V gene TRBV15, with 8 bases lining up with TRBD1. Germline V gene sequence: CDR1 LNHNV, CDR2 YYDKDF (reference sequence). V trimming: 6 bases; J trimming: 6 bases; junction bases outside the gene matches: 12. The CDR3 runs 15 residues. Written as DNA, the CDR3 is TGTGCCACCAGGCGAGTAGGACAGGGATTGCATGGCTACACCTTC. It is translated as CATRRVGQGLHGYTF.

The V call is TRBV18, the J call TRBJ2-7, with 7 nucleotides matching TRBD1. The V and J ends lost 5 bases and 2 bases, in that order; junction bases with no gene match: 24. Germline-derived CDR1 and CDR2 are KGHSH and LQKENI. The CDR3 length is 20 residues. The CDR3 DNA is TGTGCCAGCTCAGGAACGGGGTTAGGGGGCCACTTCAGGGAGCCCTACGAGCAGTACTTC. Encoded protein: CASSGTGLGGHFREPYEQYF. Variable domain in full (rest from reference TRBV18 and TRBJ2-7): NAGVMQNPRHLVRRRGQEARLRCSPMKGHSHVYWYRQLPEEGLKFMVYLQKENIIDESGMPKERFSAEFPKEGPSILRIQQVVRGDSAAYFCASSGTGLGGHFREPYEQYFGPGTRLTVT.

This clonotype came up once. The chain has TRBV9 and TRBJ1-5, with 7 bases identical to TRBD1. Germline assignment: CDR1 SGDLS and CDR2 YYNGEE. Trimming at V came to 0 bases and at J to 7 bases, leaving 7 bases not matched to a gene. There are 15 residues in the CDR3. This chain's CDR3 is CASSVDPTGDQPQHF. The CDR3 region has the DNA TGTGCCAGCAGCGTAGACCCAACAGGGGACCAGCCCCAGCATTTT. The whole variable domain, remainder taken from reference TRBV9 and TRBJ1-5, is DSGVTQTPKHLITATGQRVTLRCSPRSGDLSVYWYQQSLDQGLQFLIQYYNGEERAKGNILERFSAQQFPDLHSELNLSSLELGDSALYFCASSVDPTGDQPQHFGDGTRLSIL.

This chain uses TRBV5-4 with TRBJ2-5; no clear D. V lost 5 bases and J 4 bases, leaving 12 bases between the germline ends. Germline V lookup: CDR1 SGHNT, CDR2 YYREEE (reference sequence). CDR3 size: 13 residues. In DNA, the CDR3 is TGTGCCAGCAGTTTTAGAACGGGAGAGACCCAGTACTTC. Translating gives CASSFRTGETQYF.

The chain employs TRBV7-9 and TRBJ1-2, with D possibly being TRBD1 (5 bases). The germline CDR1 and CDR2 sequences are SEHNR and FQNEAQ (reference sequence). The CDR3 is 14 residues long. The V gene lost 1 base and the J gene lost 6 bases, with 12 bases spanning the gap. The CDR3, as DNA: TGTGCCAGCAGCTTAGAGGGGCTCAGGGATGGCTACACCTTC. As protein: CASSLEGLRDGYTF. The full variable domain, with the rest looked up from reference TRBV7-9 and TRBJ1-2, is DTGVSQNPRHKITKRGQNVTFRCDPISEHNRLYWYRQTLGQGPEFLTYFQNEAQLEKSRLLSDRFSAERPKGSFSTLEIQRTEQGDSAMYLCASSLEGLRDGYTFGSGTRLTVV.

J is TRBJ2-7 and V is TRBV7-2; no definite D call. CDR1 and CDR2 from the germline V gene are SGHTA and FQGNSA. There are 15 residues in the CDR3. Trimming took off 5 bases at V and 2 bases at J, with 16 bases between the two ends. The CDR3 DNA follows: TGTGCCAGCAGCCTATCCCGGACGGCTACCTACGAGCAGTACTTC. Its protein product is CASSLSRTATYEQYF. Together with reference TRBV7-2 and TRBJ2-7, the CDR3 gives the full variable domain: GAGVSQSPSNKVTEKGKDVELRCDPISGHTALYWYRQSLGQGLEFLIYFQGNSAPDKSGLPSDRFSAERTGGSVSTLTIQRTQQEDSAVYLCASSLSRTATYEQYFGPGTRLTVT.

The rearrangement uses TRBV18 and TRBJ1-1; 10 bases line up with TRBD1. V lost 2 bases, J lost 5 bases, and 11 bases stayed unmatched. The CDR3 length is 17 residues. The germline gives CDR1 KGHSH, CDR2 LQKENI. The CDR3 protein is CASSPFRQGAGGTEAFF. CDR3 DNA: TGTGCCAGCTCACCATTTCGACAGGGGGCAGGAGGGACTGAAGCTTTCTTT.

This chain joins TRBV7-2 and TRBJ2-7; weak D call: TRBD2 (5 bases). Trimming cost V 1 base and J 4 bases, with 14 bases left between them. The CDR3 loop spans 15 amino acids. Germline V lookup: CDR1 SGHTA, CDR2 FQGNSA. CDR3: CASSLVGLGGYEQYF. The CDR3 bases are TGTGCCAGCAGCTTAGTAGGACTGGGCGGGTACGAGCAGTACTTC. The full variable domain, its missing parts supplied by reference TRBV7-2 and TRBJ2-7, is GAGVSQSPSNKVTEKGKDVELRCDPISGHTALYWYRQSLGQGLEFLIYFQGNSAPDKSGLPSDRFSAERTGGSVSTLTIQRTQQEDSAVYLCASSLVGLGGYEQYFGPGTRLTVT.

This chain connects TRBV5-1 to TRBJ1-1; TRBD1 might be the D (5 bases). Per the germline V gene, CDR1 is SGHRS and CDR2 is YFSETQ. This CDR3 has 15 amino acids. With 0 bases removed from V and 6 bases from J, the gap between germline ends came to 15 bases. The DNA of the CDR3 is TGCGCCAGCAGCTTGGAGGTGGCAGGGCTGTCTGAAGCTTTCTTT. It specifies CASSLEVAGLSEAFF.

The chain has TRBV20-1 and TRBJ1-3; 10 bases map to TRBD1. Trimming removed 6 bases from V and 2 bases from J; junction bases left unmatched: 4. Germline V gene data show CDR1 as DFQATT and CDR2 as SNEGSKA (reference sequence). CDR3 length: 14 amino acids. The CDR3 nucleotides are TGCAGTGCAACCGGGACAGGGGCTGGAAACACCATATATTTT. Its translation: CSATGTGAGNTIYF.

On this clonotype itself: One end of the junction does not line up with germline, which may come from a read error. The V and J genes are TRBV20-1 and TRBJ1-2; D call uncertain. Germline V lookup: CDR1 DFQATT, CDR2 SNEGSKA (reference sequence). This CDR3 contains 16 residues. CDR3 bases: TGCAGTGCCAGAGATCGCCGGGCCACCGGGAGCTATGGCTACACCTTC. Its translation: CSARDRRATGSYGYTF.

The rearrangement joins TRBV2 to TRBJ1-1, with TRBD1 as a possible D gene (6 bases). The V end lost 8 bases, the J end lost 8 bases, and 9 bases lay between the germline ends. The CDR3 extends over 10 amino acids. CDR1 and CDR2 from the germline V gene are SNHLY and FYNNEI. CDR3 region: CASGTLEAFF. The CDR3 DNA reads as TGTGCCAGCGGGACACTAGAAGCTTTCTTT.

This rearrangement joins TRBV2 to TRBJ1-2; a weak D match, TRBD1 (5 bases). The V and J ends lost 1 base and 2 bases respectively, with 14 bases between them. The CDR3 is made up of 16 amino acids. Germline V gene sequence: CDR1 SNHLY, CDR2 FYNNEI. The CDR3 protein is CASSEEARTFNYGYTF. The CDR3 DNA follows: TGTGCCAGCAGTGAAGAGGCGAGGACATTCAACTATGGCTACACCTTC.

The rearrangement links TRBV9 to TRBJ1-4; D possibly corresponds to TRBD1 (6 bases). This CDR3 has 15 residues. Trimming took 4 bases from V and 2 from J, leaving 12 bases between them. Germline-derived CDR1 and CDR2 are SGDLS and YYNGEE. This CDR3 is CASSTLGQTNEKLFF. CDR3 coding DNA: TGTGCCAGCAGCACACTTGGACAGACTAATGAAAAACTGTTTTTT.

The gene calls are TRBV5-1 and TRBJ1-2; 7 bases fit TRBD1. The CDR3 contains 13 residues. The V gene end was trimmed by 4 bases and the J gene end by 6 bases; junction bases not matched to a gene: 6. Germline V gene lookup returns CDR1 SGHRS and CDR2 YFSETQ. The CDR3 here is CASSRGQDNGYTF. The CDR3 nucleotides are TGCGCCAGCAGCCGCGGACAGGATAATGGCTACACCTTC.

The rearrangement joins TRBV13 to TRBJ2-7; TRBD1 matches 9 bases. CDR3 length equals 14 residues. Looked up from germline, CDR1 is PRHDT and CDR2 is FYEKMQ (reference sequence). J lost 7 bases, V lost 6 bases, and 10 bases had no gene match. CDR3 bases: TGTGCCAGCAGGCCGGGACAGGGAGTTTGGGAGCAGTACTTC. This gives the protein CASRPGQGVWEQYF.

The chain employs TRBV19 and TRBJ2-1; 10 nucleotides match TRBD1. The V gene's germline CDR1 is LNHDA and CDR2 SQIVND (reference sequence). This CDR3 is built from 15 residues. The trim removed 7 bases at V and 7 bases at J, leaving 10 bases unmatched. CDR3 residues: CASTLGQGVWNEQFF. For the CDR3, the DNA is TGTGCCAGTACCCTCGGACAGGGGGTATGGAATGAGCAGTTCTTC.

This sequence joins TRBV5-4 and TRBJ2-2; TRBD1 matches 11 bases. The CDR3 covers 16 residues. Germline trimming cut 3 bases from V and 0 bases from J; bases unmatched to any gene: 1. The germline gives CDR1 SGHNT, CDR2 YYREEE (reference sequence). The CDR3 nucleotides read TGTGCCAGCAGCTGGGACAGGGGGACGAACACCGGGGAGCTGTTTTTT. Its translation is CASSWDRGTNTGELFF.

This clonotype has only a few counts. The rearrangement uses TRBV5-1 and TRBJ2-7; unclear D gene. Trimming pared 5 bases from V and 0 bases from J, leaving 9 bases between. This CDR3 is built from 13 residues. Looked up from germline, CDR1 is SGHRS and CDR2 is YFSETQ. CDR3 loop: CASSYRHSYEQYF. The DNA for the CDR3 is TGCGCCAGCAGTTATAGGCACTCCTACGAGCAGTACTTC.

The chain combines TRBV27 with TRBJ2-3; 8 nucleotides match TRBD1. CDR1 MNHEY and CDR2 SMNVEV come from the germline V gene (reference sequence). V was pared by 2 bases and J by 5 bases, with 3 bases of the junction left unmatched. CDR3 length: 14 residues. CDR3 nucleotide sequence: TGTGCCAGCAGTTTAGGACAGGGTGGAGATACGCAGTATTTT. It yields the protein CASSLGQGGDTQYF.

J is TRBJ1-2 and V is TRBV5-4, with D unclear. Trimming removed 4 bases from V and 4 bases from J, with 11 bases in between. The V gene's germline CDR1 is SGHNT and CDR2 YYREEE (reference sequence). The CDR3 totals 13 residues. The CDR3 bases are TGTGCCAGCAGCCGTCCGGGTATCTATGGCTACACCTTC. Protein sequence: CASSRPGIYGYTF.

V usage is TRBV3-1 and J usage is TRBJ2-2; no clear D. CDR3 length: 16 amino acids. CDR1 and CDR2 (germline): LGHDT, YNNKEL (reference sequence). V gave up 4 bases and J gave up 3 bases, with 15 bases separating them. CDR3 region: CASSRLPGPDTGELFF. The DNA for the CDR3 is TGTGCCAGCAGCCGCTTACCGGGTCCCGACACCGGGGAGCTGTTTTTT.

The chain couples TRBV9 to TRBJ2-7; D is uncertain. The V gene lost 0 bases and the J gene lost 2 bases, with 9 bases spanning the gap. CDR1 and CDR2 (germline): SGDLS, YYNGEE. The CDR3 covers 14 residues. The CDR3 nucleotides are TGTGCCAGCAGCGTAGATGGCAGAACCTACGAGCAGTACTTC. Its translation: CASSVDGRTYEQYF.

The chain recombines TRBV5-1 with TRBJ2-5, with D perhaps TRBD1 or TRBD2 (6 bases each). Trimming stripped 5 bases from V and 1 base from J, with 15 bases between. The CDR3 extends over 15 amino acids. Germline loops: CDR1 SGHRS, CDR2 YFSETQ. For the CDR3, the DNA is TGCGCCAGCAGAACCCTACAGGGAGGCCAAGAGACCCAGTACTTC. Encoded protein: CASRTLQGGQETQYF.

The chain joins TRBV5-1 to TRBJ2-2, with 9 bases matching TRBD2. This CDR3 comprises 17 residues. Per germline, CDR1 SGHRS and CDR2 YFSETQ. Trimming cost V 4 bases and J 0 bases; bases outside gene matches: 7. The CDR3 is CASSRGTSHSNTGELFF. CDR3 bases: TGCGCCAGCAGCAGGGGGACTAGCCATTCGAACACCGGGGAGCTGTTTTTT.

This chain joins TRBV20-1 and TRBJ1-5; the D is unclear. Germline V gene data show CDR1 as DFQATT and CDR2 as SNEGSKA (reference sequence). This CDR3 is 13 amino acids long. V was trimmed by 0 bases and J by 5 bases, leaving 8 bases between them. CDR3 bases: TGCAGTGCTAGAGATAGGTGGTATCAGCCCCAGCATTTT. Translation gives CSARDRWYQPQHF.

The chain joins TRBV30 to TRBJ1-2; 10 bases are shared with TRBD1. The ends lost 3 bases at V and 8 bases at J; junction bases unmatched: 18. Germline-derived CDR1 and CDR2 are GTSNPN and SVGIG (reference sequence). This CDR3 spans 17 amino acids. The CDR3 loop is CAWSEGRDRGRFWGYTF. The DNA for the CDR3 is TGTGCCTGGAGCGAAGGTCGCGACAGGGGGCGTTTTTGGGGCTACACCTTC.

This clonotype was recorded only once. The chain has TRBV20-1 and TRBJ1-2; D perhaps matches TRBD1 (5 bases). The CDR3 covers 12 residues. V shed 8 bases and J shed 7 bases, with 17 bases lying between them. Per germline, CDR1 DFQATT and CDR2 SNEGSKA (reference sequence). In DNA, the CDR3 is TGCAGTTCGGAGGGACGGCCCACTGGCTACACCTTC. Protein: CSSEGRPTGYTF.